These 18 T cell receptor beta chains came from one sample sequenced in a study of T cells in Graves' hyperthyroidism and ophthalmopathy. TCR beta CDR3 sequences were amplified from RNA transcripts. The HTBI primer set drove a first-round RT-PCR of the TCR CDR3. TCRdb reprocessed the multiplex PCR reads with MiXCR, giving one entry per CDR3 protein. The sample lists about 380,000 distinct CDR3 sequences, roughly 15% occurring once. The sequencing input was blood. The receptors stem from a woman between 25 and 40 years old with Graves' ophthalmopathy.

This clonotype came up many times. The chain uses TRBV28 and TRBJ1-4, with 10 bases aligning to TRBD1. V dropped 1 base and J dropped 7; count of bases not matched to a gene: 6. The CDR3 length is 16 residues. The germline V gene has CDR1 MDHEN and CDR2 SYDVKM. The chain's CDR3 is CASSLSDRGQGEKLFF. The CDR3 DNA reads TGTGCCAGCAGTTTATCCGACAGGGGGCAGGGTGAAAAACTGTTTTTT.

This clonotype was observed many times. The chain uses TRBV4-2 and TRBJ2-1, with D unclear. From germline, CDR1 is LGHNA and CDR2 YNFKEQ. The CDR3 runs 15 residues. V was trimmed by 1 base and J by 0 bases, leaving 7 bases between them. The CDR3 DNA reads as TGTGCCAGCAGCCAAGCTGATGCCTCCTACAATGAGCAGTTCTTC. Amino acids: CASSQADASYNEQFF.

The chain couples TRBV6-6 to TRBJ2-2; D may be TRBD2 (5 bases). The CDR3 is made up of 15 amino acids. Germline-derived CDR1 and CDR2 are MNHNY and SVGAGI (reference sequence). V lost 0 bases to trimming and J lost 1 base, with 6 bases between them. CDR3 nucleotides: TGTGCCAGCAGTTACTCCCGGGGGAACACCGGGGAGCTGTTTTTT. The encoded protein is CASSYSRGNTGELFF.

Note on this clonotype: A much larger clone differs by one base, so this may be a read error. The J gene is TRBJ2-6, the V gene TRBV28, with a weak D call TRBD1 (6 bases). The germline V gene encodes CDR1 MDHEN and CDR2 SYDVKM. The CDR3 consists of 13 residues. In DNA form, the CDR3 reads TGTGCCAGCAGTGTGTTGGGGGCCAACATCCTGACTTTC. Amino acids: CASSVLGANILTF.

The chain links TRBV28 to TRBJ1-2; D possibly corresponds to TRBD1 (6 bases). Germline CDR1 and CDR2: MDHEN and SYDVKM. The CDR3 is 14 residues long. V dropped 7 bases and J dropped 6 bases, with 18 bases sitting between them. As DNA, the CDR3 is TGTGCCAGCACCATCAGGGGACGGGTGGATGGCTACACCTTC. Translated: CASTIRGRVDGYTF.

Ten or more counts support this clonotype. The chain joins TRBV2 to TRBJ2-1; 10 bases map to TRBD2. V was clipped by 6 bases and J by 4 bases; unmatched bases: 9. Germline-derived CDR1 and CDR2 are SNHLY and FYNNEI. The CDR3 totals 16 residues. CDR3 coding DNA: TGTGCCAGCAGGAAAGGAGCGGGAGGGCTATACAATGAGCAGTTCTTC. As protein: CASRKGAGGLYNEQFF.

In this sample, this clonotype turned up many times. This sequence joins TRBV7-8 and TRBJ1-5; TRBD1 agrees at 9 bases. The V gene end was trimmed by 2 bases and the J gene end by 7 bases; junction bases not matched to a gene: 9. Germline V gives CDR1 SGHVS, CDR2 FQNEAQ. This CDR3 has 16 amino acids. The DNA of the CDR3 is TGTGCCAGCAGCTTATTCACAGGGGGCGAAGGGCAGCCCCAGCATTTT. Protein: CASSLFTGGEGQPQHF.

In this sample, this clonotype turned up many times. The rearrangement uses TRBV12-3 or TRBV12-4 and TRBJ1-4; D ambiguous. The V end lost 0 bases, the J end lost 1 base, and 3 bases lay between the germline ends. This CDR3 region has 14 residues. The CDR3 sequence: CASSLAETNEKLFF. The CDR3, as DNA: TGTGCCAGCAGTTTAGCCGAAACTAATGAAAAACTGTTTTTT.

This clonotype was picked up many times. The gene calls are TRBV2 and TRBJ1-1; a possible D gene is TRBD1 (6 bases). This CDR3 is 14 amino acids long. Germline V gene lookup returns CDR1 SNHLY and CDR2 FYNNEI. The V end was cut by 3 bases, the J end by 3 bases, with 11 bases between. In nucleotides, the CDR3 is TGTGCCAGCAGTGACGGGAGGGGGGACACTGAAGCTTTCTTT. It yields the protein CASSDGRGDTEAFF.

This clonotype was observed many times. The chain is built from TRBV6-1 and TRBJ2-7; possible D gene TRBD1, 5 bases. The CDR3 has 14 residues. Germline lookup yields CDR1 MNHNS and CDR2 SASEGT. Trimming stripped 6 bases from V and 2 bases from J, with 14 bases between. CDR3 sequence (DNA): TGTGCCAGCAGGGACATTCAGGATCCCTACGAGCAGTACTTC. Translation gives CASRDIQDPYEQYF.

V gene TRBV6-2 or TRBV6-3 combines with J gene TRBJ2-3; 9 nucleotides agree with TRBD1. CDR3 length: 15 amino acids. Looked up from germline, CDR1 is MNHEY and CDR2 is SVGEGT. With V trimmed by 2 bases and J by 6 bases, 6 bases remained unmatched. The CDR3, as DNA: TGTGCCAGCAGTTACACAAGACAGGGGGGGGATACGCAGTATTTT. Amino acids: CASSYTRQGGDTQYF.

Concerning this clonotype itself: A much larger clone differs from this one at a single base, so this may be a read error. The CDR3 carries no conserved terminal phenylalanine or tryptophan, so it likely arises from a read error. J is TRBJ2-7 and V is TRBV6-1; 8 nucleotides agree with TRBD1. CDR1 and CDR2 (germline): MNHNS, SASEGT. This CDR3 comprises 14 residues. V shed 7 bases, J shed 2 bases, and the junction held 7 bases outside the gene matches. CDR3 in amino acids: CASTQGAHPYEQYL. The CDR3 nucleotides read TGTGCCAGCACCCAGGGGGCGCATCCCTACGAGCAGTACCTC.

This clonotype has at least ten counts. The gene calls are TRBV29-1 and TRBJ1-2; no firm D call. CDR3 length: 13 residues. Per germline, CDR1 SQVTM and CDR2 ANQGSEA. Trimming took off 4 bases at V and 0 bases at J, with 9 bases between the two ends. The CDR3 DNA reads TGCAGCGTTGTACCAGCTCCTAACTATGGCTACACCTTC. This codes for CSVVPAPNYGYTF. Full variable domain (outside the CDR3, taken from reference TRBV29-1 and TRBJ1-2): SAVISQKPSRDICQRGTSLTIQCQVDSQVTMMFWYRQQPGQSLTLIATANQGSEATYESGFVIDKFPISRPNLTFSTLTVSNMSPEDSSIYLCSVVPAPNYGYTFGSGTRLTVV.

V gene TRBV20-1 combines with J gene TRBJ1-4, with TRBD1 as a possible D gene (5 bases). Trimming pared 3 bases from V and 7 bases from J, leaving 9 bases between. The CDR3 has 12 residues. The germline V gene has CDR1 DFQATT and CDR2 SNEGSKA (reference sequence). The CDR3 sequence: CSARQGFEKLFF. The CDR3 DNA sequence: TGCAGTGCTAGGCAGGGATTTGAAAAACTGTTTTTT.

Comments on this clonotype: One junction end does not reproduce the germline sequence, and a read error may be involved. The chain couples TRBV28 to TRBJ2-1, with TRBD1 matching over 7 bases. Germline assignment: CDR1 MDHEN and CDR2 SYDVKM. The CDR3 has 16 amino acids. CDR3 nucleotide sequence: TGCGCCAGCAGTTTTGGGGGACAGATCAATGGGAATGAGCAGCTCTTC. This gives the protein CASSFGGQINGNEQLF.

This clonotype was detected only a few times. CDR3 protein: CASSLFGTPNNEQFF. CDR3 coding DNA: TGCGCCAGCAGCTTGTTCGGGACTCCTAACAATGAGCAGTTCTTC. The gene calls are TRBV5-1 and TRBJ2-1, with a weak D call TRBD2 (6 bases). The CDR3 length is 15 residues. CDR1 is SGHRS and CDR2 is YFSETQ in the germline V gene. V lost 1 base and J lost 5, with 13 bases in between.

The J gene is TRBJ2-1, the V gene TRBV9, with 7 positions matching TRBD2. The V segment lost 3 bases and the J segment 10 bases; nucleotides outside the gene matches: 10. Germline loops: CDR1 SGDLS, CDR2 YYNGEE. This CDR3 spans 14 amino acids. CDR3 nucleotide sequence: TGTGCCAGCAGCGCAGGGAGTTGGGGGGGGGAGCAGTTCTTC. This codes for CASSAGSWGGEQFF.

This clonotype has at least ten counts. The chain has TRBV3-1 and TRBJ2-1; the match to TRBD1 covers 8 bases. With 4 bases clipped from V and 9 bases from J, the junction kept 5 bases outside the gene matches. Looked up from germline, CDR1 is LGHDT and CDR2 is YNNKEL (reference sequence). The CDR3 runs to 13 residues. The CDR3 here is CASSPTGVTEQFF. CDR3 bases: TGTGCCAGCAGCCCGACAGGGGTTACTGAGCAGTTCTTC.